This section outlines one T cell receptor (beta chain) sequence together with its context. The sample belongs to a study of blood T cell repertoires in COVID-19. Study details: COVID-19 samples from acute and convalescent phases originated in the United States, Italy and Spain. T cells, B-cell-depleted T cells, or PBMCs supplied cDNA or gDNA.

Per the study methods: Using reference gene primer amplification, nucleated cell counts were estimated. Here immunoSEQ multiplex PCR was the method, and the copy in TCRdb shows in-frame clones only, minus some. V and J calls plus clone size are reproduced from that table; the DNA served to infer D and trimming. Of over 200,000 clones listed, less than 90% are singletons. Material for sequencing was peripheral blood. The sequence derives from a man in his forties with acute or convalescent COVID-19.

CDR3 loop: CASSDPRGLGTEAFF. CDR3 sequence (DNA): TGTGCCAGCAGTGATCCAAGGGGGCTTGGGACTGAAGCTTTCTTT. The genes are TRBV14 and TRBJ1-1; the match to TRBD1 covers 7 bases. The V and J ends lost 6 bases and 5 bases, in that order; junction bases with no gene match: 12. This CDR3 region has 15 residues. From germline, CDR1 is SGHDN and CDR2 FVKESK.